What follows is one T cell receptor beta chain and its context. Germline CDR1 is SGHAT and CDR2 is FQNNGV. CDR3 length equals 16 residues. With V trimmed by 4 bases and J by 2 bases, 8 bases remained unmatched. The data originate from a study of blood T cell repertoires in COVID-19. About the research overall: Acute-phase and convalescent COVID-19 samples originated in the United States, Italy and Spain. T cells, B-cell-depleted T cells, or PBMCs provided the cDNA or gDNA that served as material.

The method was immunoSEQ multiplex PCR; TCRdb's version includes in-frame clones alone and lacks a portion of them. The repertoire has about half a million clones, approximately 85% of them found once; the top ten carry approximately 2.9%. Sequenced input: peripheral blood. The TCR originated in a human donor in a cohort sampled during active COVID-19. V and J are TRBV11-2 and TRBJ2-7; 10 bases align to TRBD2. This chain's CDR3 is CASSSKGAGGPYEQYF. The CDR3 DNA reads as TGTGCCAGCAGCTCCAAAGGAGCGGGAGGGCCCTACGAGCAGTACTTC. Full variable domain (outside the CDR3, taken from reference TRBV11-2 and TRBJ2-7): EAGVAQSPRYKIIEKRQSVAFWCNPISGHATLYWYQQILGQGPKLLIQFQNNGVVDDSQLPKDRFSAERLKGVDSTLKIQPAKLEDSAVYLCASSSKGAGGPYEQYFGPGTRLTVT.